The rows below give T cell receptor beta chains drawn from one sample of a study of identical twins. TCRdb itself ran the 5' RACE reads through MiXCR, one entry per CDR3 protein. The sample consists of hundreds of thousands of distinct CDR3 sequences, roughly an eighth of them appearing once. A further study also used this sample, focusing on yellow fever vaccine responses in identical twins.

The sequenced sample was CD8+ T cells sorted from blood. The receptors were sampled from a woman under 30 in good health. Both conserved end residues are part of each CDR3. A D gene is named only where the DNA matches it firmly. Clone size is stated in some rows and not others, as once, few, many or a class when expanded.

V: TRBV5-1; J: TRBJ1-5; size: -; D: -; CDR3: CASSLEGMGNQPQHF; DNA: TGCGCCAGCAGCTTGGAGGGGATGGGAAATCAGCCCCAGCATTTT
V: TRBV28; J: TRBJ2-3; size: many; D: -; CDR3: CASSLPRLTQTSTDTQYF; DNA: TGTGCCAGCAGTCTCCCTCGACTCACCCAAACTAGCACAGATACGCAGTATTTT
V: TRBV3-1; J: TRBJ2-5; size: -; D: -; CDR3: CASSQDDPRETQYF; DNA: TGTGCCAGCAGCCAAGACGACCCCCGAGAGACCCAGTACTTC
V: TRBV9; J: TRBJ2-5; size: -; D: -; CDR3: CASGGVWTQYF; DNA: TGTGCCAGCGGCGGGGTGTGGACCCAGTACTTC
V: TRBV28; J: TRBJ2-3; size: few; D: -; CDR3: CASAGNNKKQVVTDTQYF; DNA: TGTGCCAGCGCGGGAAATAACAAAAAACAGGTGGTCACAGATACGCAGTATTTT
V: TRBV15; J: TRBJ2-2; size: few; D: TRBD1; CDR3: CATSRATGAGTGELFF; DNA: TGTGCCACCAGCAGAGCGACAGGGGCAGGAACCGGGGAGCTGTTTTTT
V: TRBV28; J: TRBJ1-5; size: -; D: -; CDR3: CASIMGAAVNQPQHF; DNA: TGTGCCAGCATCATGGGGGCGGCAGTTAATCAGCCCCAGCATTTT
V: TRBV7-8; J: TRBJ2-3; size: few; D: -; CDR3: CASSLGTNTQYF; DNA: TGTGCCAGCAGCTTAGGGACGAATACGCAGTATTTT
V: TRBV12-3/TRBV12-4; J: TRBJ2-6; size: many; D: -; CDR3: CASTNPPGDSGANVLTF; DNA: TGTGCCAGCACTAACCCCCCAGGGGACTCTGGGGCCAACGTCCTGACTTTC
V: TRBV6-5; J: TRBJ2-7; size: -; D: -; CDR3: CASSYQALGVYEQYF; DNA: TGTGCCAGCAGCTACCAAGCCTTGGGGGTCTACGAGCAGTACTTC
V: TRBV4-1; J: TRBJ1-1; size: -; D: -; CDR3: CASSRNEGVNTEAFF; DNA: TGCGCCAGCAGCCGGAATGAGGGGGTGAACACTGAAGCTTTCTTT
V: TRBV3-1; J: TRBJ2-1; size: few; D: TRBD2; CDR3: CASSPRWEGRDEQFF; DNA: TGTGCCAGCAGCCCCCGGTGGGAGGGCCGGGATGAGCAGTTCTTC
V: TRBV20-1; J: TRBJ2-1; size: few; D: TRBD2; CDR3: CSARTSAAYNEQFF; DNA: TGCAGTGCTCGGACTAGCGCGGCATACAATGAGCAGTTCTTC
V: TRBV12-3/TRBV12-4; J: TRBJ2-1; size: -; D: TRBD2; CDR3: CASSFPGPSGYNEQFF; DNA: TGTGCCAGCAGTTTCCCCGGGCCTAGCGGTTACAATGAGCAGTTCTTC
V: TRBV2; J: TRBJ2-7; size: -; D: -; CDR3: CASLRAYEQYF; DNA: TGTGCCAGTCTCCGGGCCTACGAGCAGTACTTC
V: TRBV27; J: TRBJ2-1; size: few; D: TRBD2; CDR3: CASGRGVAGGTNEQFF; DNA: TGTGCCAGCGGGCGGGGGGTGGCGGGGGGCACCAATGAGCAGTTCTTC
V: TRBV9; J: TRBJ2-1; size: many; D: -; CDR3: CASSAEGGGNNEQFF; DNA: TGTGCCAGCAGCGCAGAGGGAGGGGGAAACAATGAGCAGTTCTTC